The 17 T cell receptor beta chains listed next were all sequenced from one sample in a study of TIL therapy for anti-PD-1-resistant metastatic lung cancer. The time point denotes: pre-treatment sample, taken before nivolumab and TIL therapy. The libraries were made with immunoSEQ v3. Generated by immunoSEQ multiplex PCR, the TCRdb table keeps only in-frame clones and is missing some. The sample consists of about 21,000 clones, around three quarters of them appearing once. The sample was blood, taken at baseline. The origin of the receptors is a person aged 30 to 80 with non-small cell lung cancer.

This chain links TRBV19 with TRBJ2-4; 11 bases map to TRBD2. There are 17 residues in the CDR3. The junction had 14 bases not matched to a gene; V was cut back by 11 bases and J by 2 bases. Germline V CDR1 and CDR2: LNHDA, SQIVND (reference sequence). The CDR3 loop is CAASPGTSGATKNIQYF. CDR3 nucleotides: TGTGCCGCCTCCCCCGGGACTAGCGGAGCCACCAAAAACATTCAGTACTTC.

The chain recombines TRBV6-5 with TRBJ2-7; possibly TRBD1 for D (6 bases). The CDR3 is 13 amino acids. The V gene lost 10 bases and the J gene lost 2 bases, with 15 bases spanning the gap. The V gene's germline CDR1 is MNHEY and CDR2 SVGAGI. As DNA, the CDR3 is TGTGCCATTGTACACCGGGACACCTACGAGCAGTACTTC. It yields the protein CAIVHRDTYEQYF.

This chain connects TRBV5-1 to TRBJ2-3, with 13 bases that match TRBD2. Trimming took 0 bases from V and 1 from J; bases not matched to a gene: 2. In germline, CDR1 is SGHRS, CDR2 YFSETQ. This CDR3 has 17 residues. CDR3 region: CASSLVGLAGGTDTQYF. CDR3 DNA: TGCGCCAGCAGCTTGGTAGGACTAGCGGGGGGCACAGATACGCAGTATTTT. The full variable domain, its missing parts supplied by reference TRBV5-1 and TRBJ2-3, is KAGVTQTPRYLIKTRGQQVTLSCSPISGHRSVSWYQQTPGQGLQFLFEYFSETQRNKGNFPGRFSGRQFSNSRSEMNVSTLELGDSALYLCASSLVGLAGGTDTQYFGPGTRLTVL.

The chain combines TRBV20-1 with TRBJ1-6; D gene uncertain. V shed 3 bases and J shed 5 bases, with 8 bases lying between them. The CDR3 sequence is 13 residues long. Germline V gene sequence: CDR1 DFQATT, CDR2 SNEGSKA (reference sequence). The CDR3 region has the DNA TGCAGTGCTAGTGGGCAGGATAATTCACCCCTCCACTTT. Protein sequence: CSASGQDNSPLHF.

This clone has only a few counts. The V and J genes are TRBV7-9 and TRBJ2-1, with D unclear. This CDR3 is 13 amino acids long. The germline V and J ends were trimmed by 1 base and 10 bases, with 11 bases remaining between them. Germline assignment: CDR1 SEHNR and CDR2 FQNEAQ (reference sequence). CDR3 DNA sequence: TGTGCCAGCAGCTTAGATGGGGTCGGCGAGCAGTTCTTC. Translating it yields CASSLDGVGEQFF.

The chain recombines TRBV18 with TRBJ1-2, with a possible D match to TRBD1 (5 bases). CDR3 size: 14 residues. The ends were cut back, 3 bases at V and 4 bases at J, with 12 bases in the middle. Germline V gives CDR1 KGHSH, CDR2 LQKENI. The CDR3 is CASSPPGATYGYTF. In DNA, the CDR3 is TGTGCCAGCTCACCTCCCGGGGCCACCTATGGCTACACCTTC.

In DNA form, the CDR3 reads TGTGCCAGCGGGTTTTTAGGTTCCACCGGGGAGCTGTTTTTT. It codes for CASGFLGSTGELFF. This chain joins TRBV6-6 and TRBJ2-2; the D is unclear. The CDR3 runs to 14 residues. The V and J ends lost 8 bases and 4 bases respectively, with 14 bases between them. Germline CDR1 reads MNHNY; CDR2 reads SVGAGI (reference sequence).

The chain has TRBV3-1 (or the pseudogene TRBV3-2) and TRBJ2-3; D is unresolved. The germline gives CDR1 LGHDT, CDR2 YNNKEL (reference sequence). V shed 1 base and J shed 0 bases, with 8 bases lying between them. CDR3 size: 15 residues. DNA of the CDR3: TGTGCCAGCAGCCAAGGTGTGGGTAGCACAGATACGCAGTATTTT. Translating gives CASSQGVGSTDTQYF.

This clone has a handful of counts. The chain joins TRBV7-2 to TRBJ2-1; 8 bases are shared with TRBD1. In germline, CDR1 is SGHTA, CDR2 FQGNSA. V was clipped by 8 bases and J by 0 bases; unmatched bases: 9. The CDR3 is 16 amino acids. CDR3 DNA sequence: TGTGCCAGCGGGAAATCCAGGGGGCCCTCCTACAATGAGCAGTTCTTC. This encodes CASGKSRGPSYNEQFF. Supplemented by reference TRBV7-2 and TRBJ2-1, the full variable domain reads GAGVSQSPSNKVTEKGKDVELRCDPISGHTALYWYRQSLGQGLEFLIYFQGNSAPDKSGLPSDRFSAERTGGSVSTLTIQRTQQEDSAVYLCASGKSRGPSYNEQFFGPGTRLTVL.

This rearrangement joins TRBV19 to TRBJ2-7, with 12 bases aligning to TRBD1. The CDR3 totals 17 residues. J gave up 1 base and V 10 bases, and 14 bases lay outside the gene matches. The germline V gene encodes CDR1 LNHDA and CDR2 SQIVND (reference sequence). In DNA, the CDR3 is TGTGCCACTCGCAGGGGGACAGGGGGCTTAGAATCCTACGAGCAGTACTTC. This sequence encodes CATRRGTGGLESYEQYF.

This chain uses TRBV7-9 with TRBJ2-7; D is perhaps TRBD2 (5 bases). Deletions cut 5 bases from V and 3 bases from J, with 8 bases between. Germline V gene sequence: CDR1 SEHNR, CDR2 FQNEAQ (reference sequence). The CDR3 has 12 residues. The CDR3 here is CASSVRDYEQYF. CDR3 nucleotide sequence: TGTGCCAGCAGCGTTCGGGACTACGAGCAGTACTTC. The full variable domain, in which reference TRBV7-9 and TRBJ2-7 provide the parts outside the CDR3, is DTGVSQNPRHKITKRGQNVTFRCDPISEHNRLYWYRQTLGQGPEFLTYFQNEAQLEKSRLLSDRFSAERPKGSFSTLEIQRTEQGDSAMYLCASSVRDYEQYFGPGTRLTVT.

The chain uses TRBV11-2 and TRBJ2-7; 8 bases line up with TRBD2. Germline V gives CDR1 SGHAT, CDR2 FQNNGV. V shed 6 bases and J 2 bases; nucleotides not matched to a gene: 6. This CDR3 comprises 14 residues. CDR3 coding DNA: TGTGCCAGCAGTTATACTAGCGGCGCCTACGAGCAGTACTTC. It specifies CASSYTSGAYEQYF.

The chain recombines TRBV6-5 with TRBJ1-2; no reliable D call. CDR3 length: 14 residues. Germline lookup yields CDR1 MNHEY and CDR2 SVGAGI. V was pared by 2 bases and J by 6 bases, with 13 bases between. In nucleotides, the CDR3 is TGTGCCAGCAGTTACCTTCCTACTACGGATGGCTACACCTTC. This translates into CASSYLPTTDGYTF.

This chain joins TRBV7-6 and TRBJ2-2; possible D gene TRBD1, 6 bases. The CDR3 sequence is 15 residues long. Germline V gene lookup returns CDR1 SGHVS and CDR2 FNYEAQ. The V gene lost 2 bases and the J gene lost 7 bases, with 14 bases spanning the gap. The CDR3 DNA follows: TGTGCCAGCAGCTTATTCGAGGGGGAAGGCGGGGAGCTGTTTTTT. Translated: CASSLFEGEGGELFF.

This clone was observed a handful of times. This chain links TRBV7-2 with TRBJ1-2; tentatively, D is TRBD1 (5 bases). This CDR3 region has 14 residues. V was clipped by 1 base and J by 8 bases, with 14 bases between them. From germline, CDR1 is SGHTA and CDR2 FQGNSA. The CDR3 reads CASSLGSGGRGYTF. Written as DNA, the CDR3 is TGTGCCAGCAGCTTAGGATCCGGGGGAAGGGGCTACACCTTC.

The genes are TRBV6-5 and TRBJ2-4; D call uncertain. CDR1 is MNHEY and CDR2 is SVGAGI in the germline V gene. The CDR3 covers 15 residues. Trimming removed 7 bases from V and 0 bases from J, with 13 bases in between. CDR3 protein: CASISGSLAKNIQYF. Written as DNA, the CDR3 is TGTGCCAGCATTTCGGGCAGTCTAGCCAAAAACATTCAGTACTTC.

This chain joins TRBV11-3 and TRBJ2-2; D tentatively fits TRBD1 or TRBD2 (6 bases each). The V end lost 8 bases, the J end lost 1 base, and 14 bases lay between the germline ends. Germline V gene data show CDR1 as SGHNT and CDR2 as YENEEA. The CDR3 runs to 15 residues. CDR3 coding DNA: TGTGCCAGCGGTCCCGGGGGCCTGAACACCGGGGAGCTGTTTTTT. This codes for CASGPGGLNTGELFF.